This T cell receptor beta chain appears in the sequencing data of a study of CD8 T cells in ankylosing spondylitis (dated by TCRdb to about 2017). Notes on the research overall: T cell receptor beta repertoires were profiled in healthy donors and ankylosing spondylitis patients so that disease-linked TCR variants could be found. In total, the full study cohort was made up of approximately 99 healthy donors and 25 ankylosing spondylitis patients. Peripheral blood samples were taken, and synovial fluid was additionally collected from ankylosing spondylitis patients.

The germline V end is reduced by 5 bases and the J end by 5 bases; junction bases left unmatched: 7. Its CDR3 holds 14 amino acids, cysteine through phenylalanine. Only CDR3 DNA is held: 42 bases, read in frame from base 1. The research as a whole found: Significant enrichment of the disease-linked clones was reported in matched synovial fluid samples from ankylosing spondylitis patients. Some motif variants were previously reported in synovial fluid and blood of reactive arthritis patients, suggesting common disease-initiation mechanisms. Blood from ankylosing spondylitis patients appeared to be characterized by a TCR beta motif composed of eight or nine highly homologous amino acid variants. The disease-linked clones showed a CD8+ phenotype and occurred at relatively low frequencies in peripheral blood.

In this sample, this clonotype turned up a few times. Its antigen is still unknown. Base qualities are missing; no much larger clone stands one base away. Sequencing was carried out with an Illumina HiSeq 2500. Quantitative 5'-RACE with molecular barcodes was used to prepare TCR beta libraries. The original pipeline was this. To identify disease-linked TCR variants, a new computational method was used, one built on a probabilistic model of VDJ rearrangement. In-frame beta chains were kept once TCRdb had trimmed the public reads at Q25 with fastp and called clones with MiXCR. Merged by CDR3 protein, the rows form single entries marked with the most common genes and DNA. The V and J calls follow TCRdb's processing rather than the paper's. This sample has 300,000 to 400,000 distinct CDR3 sequences in its table, and 20% to 25% of those were observed once. Approximately 16% of the sample goes to the ten largest clones.

The chain was built from TRBV12-3 or TRBV12-4 and TRBJ1-1, and TRBD1 matches 8 of the central bases. The sample was blood, either unsorted or a sorted T cell fraction (not recorded which). The sequence derives from a male donor with ankylosing spondylitis. The CDR3 amino acid sequence is: CASSRAGGLTEAFF. The sequenced DNA: TGTGCCAGCAGTCGGGCAGGGGGCCTGACTGAAGCTTTCTTT.